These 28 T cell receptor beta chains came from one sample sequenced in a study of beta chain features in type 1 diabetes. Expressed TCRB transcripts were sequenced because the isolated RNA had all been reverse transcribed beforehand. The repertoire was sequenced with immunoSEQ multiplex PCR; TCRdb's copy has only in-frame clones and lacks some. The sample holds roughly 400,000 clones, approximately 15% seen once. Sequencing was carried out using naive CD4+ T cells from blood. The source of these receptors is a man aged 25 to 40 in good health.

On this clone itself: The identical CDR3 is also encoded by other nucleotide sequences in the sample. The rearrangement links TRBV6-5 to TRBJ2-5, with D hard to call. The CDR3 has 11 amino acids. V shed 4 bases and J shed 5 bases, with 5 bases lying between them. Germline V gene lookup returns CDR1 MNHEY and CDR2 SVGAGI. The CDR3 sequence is CASSSGETQYF. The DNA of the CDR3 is TGTGCCAGCAGTTCCGGGGAGACCCAGTACTTC.

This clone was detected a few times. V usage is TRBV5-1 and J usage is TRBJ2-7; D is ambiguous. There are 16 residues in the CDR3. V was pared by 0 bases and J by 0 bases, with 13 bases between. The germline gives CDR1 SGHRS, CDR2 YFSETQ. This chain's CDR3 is CASSLAGRISSYEQYF. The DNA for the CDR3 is TGCGCCAGCAGCTTGGCCGGGCGGATAAGCTCCTACGAGCAGTACTTC.

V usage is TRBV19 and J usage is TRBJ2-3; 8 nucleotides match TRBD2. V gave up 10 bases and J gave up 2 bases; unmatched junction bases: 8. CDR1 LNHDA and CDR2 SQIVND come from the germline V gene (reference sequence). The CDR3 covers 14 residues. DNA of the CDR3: TGTGCCATCGCGGGGGGACCGAACACAGATACGCAGTATTTT. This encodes CAIAGGPNTDTQYF. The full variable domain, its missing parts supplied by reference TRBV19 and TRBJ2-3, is DGGITQSPKYLFRKEGQNVTLSCEQNLNHDAMYWYRQDPGQGLRLIYYSQIVNDFQKGDIAEGYSVSREKKESFPLTVTSAQKNPTAFYLCAIAGGPNTDTQYFGPGTRLTVL.

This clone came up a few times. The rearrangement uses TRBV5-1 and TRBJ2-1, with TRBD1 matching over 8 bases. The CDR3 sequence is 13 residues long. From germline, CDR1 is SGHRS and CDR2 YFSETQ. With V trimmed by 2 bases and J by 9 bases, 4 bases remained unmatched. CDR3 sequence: CASSFGQGGEQFF. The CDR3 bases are TGCGCCAGCAGCTTTGGACAGGGAGGTGAGCAGTTCTTC.

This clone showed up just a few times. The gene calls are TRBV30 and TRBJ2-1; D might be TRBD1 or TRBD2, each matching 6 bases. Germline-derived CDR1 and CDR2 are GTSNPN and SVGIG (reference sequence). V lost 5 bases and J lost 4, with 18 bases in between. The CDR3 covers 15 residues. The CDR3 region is CAWVRRGHPYNEQFF. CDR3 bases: TGTGCCTGGGTCCGCCGGGGGCACCCTTACAATGAGCAGTTCTTC.

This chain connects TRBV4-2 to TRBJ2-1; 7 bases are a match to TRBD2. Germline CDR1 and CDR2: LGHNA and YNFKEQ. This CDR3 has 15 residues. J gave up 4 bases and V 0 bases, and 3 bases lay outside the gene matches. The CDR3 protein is CASSQEGGEYNEQFF. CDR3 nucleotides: TGTGCCAGCAGCCAAGAGGGAGGGGAGTACAATGAGCAGTTCTTC.

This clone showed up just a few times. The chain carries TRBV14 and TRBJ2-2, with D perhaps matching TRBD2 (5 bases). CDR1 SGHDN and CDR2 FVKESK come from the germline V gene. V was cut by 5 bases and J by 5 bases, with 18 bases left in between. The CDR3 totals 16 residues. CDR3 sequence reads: CASSKMNGITTGELFF. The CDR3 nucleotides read TGTGCCAGCAGCAAAATGAACGGGATCACGACCGGGGAGCTGTTTTTT.

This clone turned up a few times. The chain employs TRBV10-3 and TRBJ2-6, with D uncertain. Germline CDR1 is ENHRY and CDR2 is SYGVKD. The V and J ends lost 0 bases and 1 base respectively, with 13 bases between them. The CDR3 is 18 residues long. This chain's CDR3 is CAISESGNLLSGANVLTF. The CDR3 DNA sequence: TGTGCCATCAGTGAGTCCGGCAATTTGCTGTCTGGGGCCAACGTCCTGACTTTC.

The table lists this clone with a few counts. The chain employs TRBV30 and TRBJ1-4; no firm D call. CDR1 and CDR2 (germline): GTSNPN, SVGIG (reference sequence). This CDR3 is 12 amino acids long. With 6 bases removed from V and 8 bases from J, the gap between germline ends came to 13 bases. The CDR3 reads CACQLLGEKLFF. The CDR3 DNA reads TGTGCCTGTCAACTTCTTGGGGAAAAACTGTTTTTT.

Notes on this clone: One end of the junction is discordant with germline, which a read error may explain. The CDR3 loop reads CASSLGGSGSNEQYF. The CDR3 nucleotides read TGCGCCAGCAGCTTGGGGGGATCCGGCTCCAACGAGCAGTACTTC. The chain joins TRBV5-1 to TRBJ2-7; the D is unclear. Germline assignment: CDR1 SGHRS and CDR2 YFSETQ. The CDR3 runs to 15 residues.

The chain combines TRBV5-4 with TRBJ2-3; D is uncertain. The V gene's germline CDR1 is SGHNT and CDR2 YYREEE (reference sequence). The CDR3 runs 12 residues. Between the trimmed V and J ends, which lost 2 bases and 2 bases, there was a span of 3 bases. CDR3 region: CASSFHTDTQYF. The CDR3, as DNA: TGTGCCAGCAGCTTTCACACAGATACGCAGTATTTT.

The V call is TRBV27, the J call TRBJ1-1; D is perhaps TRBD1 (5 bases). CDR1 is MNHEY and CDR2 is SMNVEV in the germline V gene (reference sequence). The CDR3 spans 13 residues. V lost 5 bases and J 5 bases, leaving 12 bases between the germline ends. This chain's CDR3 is CASSNRPRTEAFF. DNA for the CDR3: TGTGCCAGCAGTAACAGGCCTAGGACTGAAGCTTTCTTT.

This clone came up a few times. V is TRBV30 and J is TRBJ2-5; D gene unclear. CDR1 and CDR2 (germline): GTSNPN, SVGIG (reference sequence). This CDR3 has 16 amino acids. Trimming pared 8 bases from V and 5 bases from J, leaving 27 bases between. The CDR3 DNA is TGTGCCCAAACCCGGGCCAGGCACCTTCCCGCCGAGACCCAGTACTTC. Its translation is CAQTRARHLPAETQYF. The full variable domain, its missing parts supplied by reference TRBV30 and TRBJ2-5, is SQTIHQWPATLVQPVGSPLSLECTVEGTSNPNLYWYRQAAGRGLQLLFYSVGIGQISSEVPQNLSASRPQDRQFILSSKKLLLSDSGFYLCAQTRARHLPAETQYFGPGTRLLVL.

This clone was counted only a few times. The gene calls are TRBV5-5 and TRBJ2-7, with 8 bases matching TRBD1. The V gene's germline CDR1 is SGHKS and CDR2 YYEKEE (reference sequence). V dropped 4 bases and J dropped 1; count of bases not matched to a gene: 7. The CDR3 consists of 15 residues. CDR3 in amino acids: CASSQDRVSSYEQYV. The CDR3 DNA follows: TGTGCCAGCAGCCAGGACAGGGTCAGTTCCTACGAGCAGTACGTC.

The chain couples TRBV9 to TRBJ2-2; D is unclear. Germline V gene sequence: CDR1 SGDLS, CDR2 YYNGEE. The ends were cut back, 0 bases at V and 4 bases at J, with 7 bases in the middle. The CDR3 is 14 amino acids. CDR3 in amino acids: CASSVVSATGELFF. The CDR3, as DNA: TGTGCCAGCAGCGTAGTTTCGGCCACCGGGGAGCTGTTTTTT. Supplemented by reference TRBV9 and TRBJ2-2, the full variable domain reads DSGVTQTPKHLITATGQRVTLRCSPRSGDLSVYWYQQSLDQGLQFLIQYYNGEERAKGNILERFSAQQFPDLHSELNLSSLELGDSALYFCASSVVSATGELFFGEGSRLTVL.

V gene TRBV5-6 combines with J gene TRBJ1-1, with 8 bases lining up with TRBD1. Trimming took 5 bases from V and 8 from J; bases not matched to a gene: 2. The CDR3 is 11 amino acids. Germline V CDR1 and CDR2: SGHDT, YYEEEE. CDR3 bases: TGTGCCAGCAGTAGACAGGGGGAAGCTTTCTTT. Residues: CASSRQGEAFF.

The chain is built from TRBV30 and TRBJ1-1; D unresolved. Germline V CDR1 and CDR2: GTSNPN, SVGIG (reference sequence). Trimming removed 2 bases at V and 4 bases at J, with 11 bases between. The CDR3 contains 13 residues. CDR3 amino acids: CAWSNWGSTEAFF. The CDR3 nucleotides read TGTGCCTGGAGTAATTGGGGAAGCACTGAAGCTTTCTTT.

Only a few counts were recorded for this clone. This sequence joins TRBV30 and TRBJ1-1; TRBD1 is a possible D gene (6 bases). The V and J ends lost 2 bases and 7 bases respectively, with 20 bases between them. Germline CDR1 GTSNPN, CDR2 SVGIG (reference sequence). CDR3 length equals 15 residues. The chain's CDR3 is CAWSPRQAAPFEAFF. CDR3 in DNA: TGTGCCTGGAGTCCGCGACAGGCGGCACCCTTTGAAGCTTTCTTT.

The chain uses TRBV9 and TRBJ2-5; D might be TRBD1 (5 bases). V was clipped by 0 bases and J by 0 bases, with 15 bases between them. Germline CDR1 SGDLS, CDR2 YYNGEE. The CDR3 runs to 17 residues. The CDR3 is CASSVDGAGKYQETQYF. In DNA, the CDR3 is TGTGCCAGCAGCGTAGATGGGGCAGGAAAGTACCAAGAGACCCAGTACTTC. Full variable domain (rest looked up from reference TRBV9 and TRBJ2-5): DSGVTQTPKHLITATGQRVTLRCSPRSGDLSVYWYQQSLDQGLQFLIQYYNGEERAKGNILERFSAQQFPDLHSELNLSSLELGDSALYFCASSVDGAGKYQETQYFGPGTRLLVL.

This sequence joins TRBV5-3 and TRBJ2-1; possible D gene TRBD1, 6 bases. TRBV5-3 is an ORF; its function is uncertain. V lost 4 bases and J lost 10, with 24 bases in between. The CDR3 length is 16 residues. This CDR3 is CARSTPKQGAHFEQFF. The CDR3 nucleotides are TGTGCCAGAAGCACGCCAAAACAGGGAGCCCACTTCGAGCAGTTCTTC.

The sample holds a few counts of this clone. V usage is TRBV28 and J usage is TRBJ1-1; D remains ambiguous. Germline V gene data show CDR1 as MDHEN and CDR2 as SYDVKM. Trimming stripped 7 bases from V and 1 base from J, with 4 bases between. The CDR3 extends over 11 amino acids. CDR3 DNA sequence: TGTGCCAGCACGGGGAACACTGAAGCTTTCTTT. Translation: CASTGNTEAFF.

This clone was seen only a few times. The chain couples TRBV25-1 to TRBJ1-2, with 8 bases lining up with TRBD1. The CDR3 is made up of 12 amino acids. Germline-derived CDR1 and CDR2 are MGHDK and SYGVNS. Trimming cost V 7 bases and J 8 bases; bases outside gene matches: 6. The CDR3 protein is CASKQGAKGYTF. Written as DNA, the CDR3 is TGTGCCAGCAAGCAGGGGGCGAAGGGCTACACCTTC.

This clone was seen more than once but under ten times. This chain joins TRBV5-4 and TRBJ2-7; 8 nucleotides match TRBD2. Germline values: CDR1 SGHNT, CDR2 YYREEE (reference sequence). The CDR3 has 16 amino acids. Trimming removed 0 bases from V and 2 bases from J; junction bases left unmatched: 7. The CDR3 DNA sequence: TGTGCCAGCAGCTTGGCGGGAGGGAAGAGGGCCTACGAGCAGTACTTC. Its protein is CASSLAGGKRAYEQYF. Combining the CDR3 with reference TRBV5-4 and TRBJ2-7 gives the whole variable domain ETGVTQSPTHLIKTRGQQVTLRCSSQSGHNTVSWYQQALGQGPQFIFQYYREEENGRGNFPPRFSGLQFPNYSSELNVNALELDDSALYLCASSLAGGKRAYEQYFGPGTRLTVT.

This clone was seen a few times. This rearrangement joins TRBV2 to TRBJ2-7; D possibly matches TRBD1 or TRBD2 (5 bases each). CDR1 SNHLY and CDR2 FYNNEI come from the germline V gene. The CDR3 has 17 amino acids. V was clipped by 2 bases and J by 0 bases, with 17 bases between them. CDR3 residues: CASSEISGTPSSYEQYV. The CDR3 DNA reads TGTGCCAGCAGTGAAATATCGGGGACGCCCAGCTCCTACGAGCAGTACGTC.

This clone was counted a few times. CDR3 residues: CASTPGGSTDYGYTF. The CDR3 DNA is TGCGCCAGCACCCCGGGAGGTAGCACCGACTATGGCTACACCTTC. J is TRBJ1-2 and V is TRBV5-1, with D unclear. This CDR3 is built from 15 residues. V dropped 6 bases and J dropped 3 bases, with 18 bases sitting between them. Germline V gives CDR1 SGHRS, CDR2 YFSETQ.

The CDR3 region has the DNA TGTGCCAGTAGTATTAGCGGGAGTTTGGATACGCAGTATTTT. Its protein product is CASSISGSLDTQYF. J is TRBJ2-3 and V is TRBV19, with 9 nucleotides matching TRBD2. The length of the CDR3 is 14 residues. With 3 bases clipped from V and 6 bases from J, the junction kept 4 bases outside the gene matches. Germline loops: CDR1 LNHDA, CDR2 SQIVND (reference sequence).

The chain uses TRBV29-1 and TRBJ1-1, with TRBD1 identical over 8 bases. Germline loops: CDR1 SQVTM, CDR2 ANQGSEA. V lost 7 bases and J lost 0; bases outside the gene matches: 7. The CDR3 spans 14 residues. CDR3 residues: CSARQGRMNTEAFF. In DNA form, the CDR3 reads TGCAGCGCCCGACAGGGGAGAATGAACACTGAAGCTTTCTTT.

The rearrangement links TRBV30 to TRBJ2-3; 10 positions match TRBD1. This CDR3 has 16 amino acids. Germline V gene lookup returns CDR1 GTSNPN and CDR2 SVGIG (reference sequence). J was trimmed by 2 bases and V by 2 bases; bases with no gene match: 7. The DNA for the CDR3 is TGTGCCTGGAGTCCCCGGGACAGGGGCTACACAGATACGCAGTATTTT. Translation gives CAWSPRDRGYTDTQYF.